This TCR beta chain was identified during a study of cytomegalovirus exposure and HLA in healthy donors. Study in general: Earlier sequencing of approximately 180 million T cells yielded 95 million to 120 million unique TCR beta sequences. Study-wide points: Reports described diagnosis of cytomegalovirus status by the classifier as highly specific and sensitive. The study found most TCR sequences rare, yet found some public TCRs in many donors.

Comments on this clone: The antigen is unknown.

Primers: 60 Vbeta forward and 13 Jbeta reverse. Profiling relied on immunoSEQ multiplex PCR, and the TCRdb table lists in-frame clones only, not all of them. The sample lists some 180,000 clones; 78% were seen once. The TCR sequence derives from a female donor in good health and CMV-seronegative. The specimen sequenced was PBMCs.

The CDR3, as DNA: TGTGCCAGCAGTCATGGACAGGGGGCCTACGAGCAGTACTTC. This codes for CASSHGQGAYEQYF. The V gene is TRBV27, the J gene TRBJ2-7; 10 bases align to TRBD1. CDR1 and CDR2 (germline): MNHEY, SMNVEV (reference sequence). V was clipped by 5 bases and J by 2 bases; unmatched bases: 3. CDR3 length equals 14 residues.